Listed below are T cell receptor beta chains from one sample, sequenced in a study of T-cell reconstitution after alpha-beta-depleted transplantation in children. TCRdb reanalysed the PCR reads using MiXCR and keeps one entry per CDR3 protein. This table has some 460,000 distinct CDR3 sequences, 15% to 20% appearing once. The source was PBMCs, mostly from graft donor cells, collected 360 days after TCRalphabeta/CD19-depleted stem cell transplant. Source of these receptors: a boy under two years old who had a stem cell transplant for Wiskott-Aldrich syndrome, so the T cells may come from the graft donor. The CDR3 runs from the conserved cysteine through the conserved F or W. The order of the fields is V gene, D gene, clone size, J gene, CDR3 DNA, CDR3 protein. A D gene is named only where the DNA matches it firmly. Clone size, where shown, is once, few, many, or a class for clones that have expanded.

TRBV24-1	.	.	TRBJ2-1	TGTGCCACCAGTGACGGCCGGGACCTACCGGAGGATGAGCAGTTCTTC	CATSDGRDLPEDEQFF
TRBV7-2	TRBD1	few	TRBJ2-7	TGTGCCAGCAGCTTAGCCGGGACAGGGGTGGCCTACGAGCAGTACTTC	CASSLAGTGVAYEQYF
TRBV6-5	.	few	TRBJ2-7	TGTGCCAGCAGTTACTCGCCCTCCTCCTACGAGCAGTACTTC	CASSYSPSSYEQYF
TRBV12-3/TRBV12-4	.	few	TRBJ2-5	TGTGCCAGCAGTTTCGGGACCGTAGTTGGGGAGACCCAGTACTTC	CASSFGTVVGETQYF
TRBV15	.	.	TRBJ1-4	TGTGCCACCAGCAGAGAACGGCTGAGAAGCGAAAAACTGTTTTTT	CATSRERLRSEKLFF
TRBV7-6	.	few	TRBJ2-3	TGTGCCAGCAGTTTCCGGGACGGTACGCAGTATTTT	CASSFRDGTQYF
TRBV24-1	.	.	TRBJ2-7	TGTGCCACCAGTCAGCCCGACCCCAAGGGCTCCTACGAGCAGTACTTC	CATSQPDPKGSYEQYF
TRBV4-1	TRBD1	many	TRBJ2-5	TGCGCCAGCAGCCAGACAGGGCTAAGGGAGACCCAGTACTTC	CASSQTGLRETQYF
TRBV4-3	TRBD2	few	TRBJ2-5	TGCGCCAGCAGCCAAAGATCGGGGGGTACGGAGACCCAGTACTTC	CASSQRSGGTETQYF
TRBV12-1	.	.	TRBJ1-3	TGTGCCAGCTCACTCAAATCCGGGACCCCTGGAAACACCATATATTTT	CASSLKSGTPGNTIYF
TRBV27	.	few	TRBJ1-5	TGTGCCAGCAGTTTATCTGGACGGTATCAGCCCCAGCATTTT	CASSLSGRYQPQHF
TRBV30	.	.	TRBJ2-3	TGTGCCTGGAGTGGACGAGGACCTGATACGCAGTATTTT	CAWSGRGPDTQYF
TRBV10-3	TRBD1	.	TRBJ2-2	TGTGCCATCAGTAAGGGGGCCATGAACACCGGGGAGCTGTTTTTT	CAISKGAMNTGELFF
TRBV12-3/TRBV12-4	.	few	TRBJ2-5	TGTGCCAGCAGTCTAGCGCCGGGATTGCAGACCCAGTACTTC	CASSLAPGLQTQYF
TRBV15	TRBD2	.	TRBJ2-7	TGTGCCACCAGCCGGGGGGAGGGGTCCTACGAGCAGTACTTC	CATSRGEGSYEQYF
TRBV15	TRBD2	few	TRBJ2-4	TGTGCCACCAGCAGAGATCCCCTAGCGGGAGAGGTAGCCAAAAACATTCAGTACTTC	CATSRDPLAGEVAKNIQYF
TRBV6-2/TRBV6-3	.	few	TRBJ2-5	TGTGCCAGCACCCCAAAGGGGGGGTTTGGAGAGACCCAGTACTTC	CASTPKGGFGETQYF
TRBV20-1	TRBD1	.	TRBJ2-7	TGCAGTGCTGCCTCCGGGACAGTCTCCTACGAGCAGTACTTC	CSAASGTVSYEQYF
TRBV18	.	once	TRBJ1-6	TGTGCCAGCTCACCACAGGGATTCAATAATTCACCCCTCCACTTT	CASSPQGFNNSPLHF
TRBV7-2	TRBD1	.	TRBJ2-3	TGTGCCAGCAGCTCCCCAGGGGGCCGGGCCACAGATACGCAGTATTTT	CASSSPGGRATDTQYF